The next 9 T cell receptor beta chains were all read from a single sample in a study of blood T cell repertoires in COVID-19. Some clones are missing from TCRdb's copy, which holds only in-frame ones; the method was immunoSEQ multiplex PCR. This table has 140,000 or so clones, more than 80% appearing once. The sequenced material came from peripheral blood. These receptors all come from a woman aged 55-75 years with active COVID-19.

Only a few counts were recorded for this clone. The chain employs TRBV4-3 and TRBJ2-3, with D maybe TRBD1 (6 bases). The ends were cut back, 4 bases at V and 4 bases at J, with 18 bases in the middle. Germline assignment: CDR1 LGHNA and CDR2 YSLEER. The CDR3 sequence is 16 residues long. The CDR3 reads CASSRETTGWADTQYF. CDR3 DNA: TGCGCCAGCAGCCGGGAAACCACAGGGTGGGCAGATACGCAGTATTTT.

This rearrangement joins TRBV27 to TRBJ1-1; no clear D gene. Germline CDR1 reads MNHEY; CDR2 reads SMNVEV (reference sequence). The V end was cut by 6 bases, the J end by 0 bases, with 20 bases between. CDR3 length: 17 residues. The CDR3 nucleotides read TGTGCCAGCAGCTCCAAAATGCTTTTAAGCCTGAACACTGAAGCTTTCTTT. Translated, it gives CASSSKMLLSLNTEAFF.

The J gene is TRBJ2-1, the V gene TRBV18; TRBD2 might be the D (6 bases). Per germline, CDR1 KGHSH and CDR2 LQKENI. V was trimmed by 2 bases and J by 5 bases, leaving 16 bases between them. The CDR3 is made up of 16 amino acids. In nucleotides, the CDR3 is TGTGCCAGCTCACCAATGGCGGGAACGCTAAACAATGAGCAGTTCTTC. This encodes CASSPMAGTLNNEQFF.

CDR3 nucleotide sequence: TGTGCCACCAGGCCACGGGACAGATATAATGAAAAACTGTTTTTT. It codes for CATRPRDRYNEKLFF. The chain combines TRBV24-1 with TRBJ1-4, with 7 bases lining up with TRBD1. Germline V gives CDR1 KGHDR, CDR2 SFDVKD. This CDR3 has 15 amino acids. V was pared by 7 bases and J by 4 bases, with 8 bases of the junction left unmatched.

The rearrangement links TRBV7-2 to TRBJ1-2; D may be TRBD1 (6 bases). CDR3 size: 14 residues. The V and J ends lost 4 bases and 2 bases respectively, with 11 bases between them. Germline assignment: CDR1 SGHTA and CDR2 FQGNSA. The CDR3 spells CASSWTAGNYGYTF. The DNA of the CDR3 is TGTGCCAGCAGCTGGACAGCGGGAAACTATGGCTACACCTTC.

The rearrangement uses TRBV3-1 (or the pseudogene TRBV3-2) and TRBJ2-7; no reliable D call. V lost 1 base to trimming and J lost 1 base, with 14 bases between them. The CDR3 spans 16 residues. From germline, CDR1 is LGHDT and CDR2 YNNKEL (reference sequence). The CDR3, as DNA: TGTGCCAGCAGCCAAGGTCTCGCGGTGATATCCTACGAGCAGTACTTC. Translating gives CASSQGLAVISYEQYF.

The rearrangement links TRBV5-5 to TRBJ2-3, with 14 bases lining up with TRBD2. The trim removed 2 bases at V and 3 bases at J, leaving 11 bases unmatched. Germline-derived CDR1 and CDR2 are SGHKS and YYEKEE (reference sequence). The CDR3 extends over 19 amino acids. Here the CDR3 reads CASSFGLAGGLSLTDTQYF. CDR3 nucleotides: TGTGCCAGCAGCTTTGGACTAGCGGGGGGATTATCGCTGACAGATACGCAGTATTTT.

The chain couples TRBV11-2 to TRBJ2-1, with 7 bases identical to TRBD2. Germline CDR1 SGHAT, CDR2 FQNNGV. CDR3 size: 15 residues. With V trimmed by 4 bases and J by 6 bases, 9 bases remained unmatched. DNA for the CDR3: TGTGCCAGCAGCTCGACCGGGACTAAGGGCAATGAGCAGTTCTTC. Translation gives CASSSTGTKGNEQFF.

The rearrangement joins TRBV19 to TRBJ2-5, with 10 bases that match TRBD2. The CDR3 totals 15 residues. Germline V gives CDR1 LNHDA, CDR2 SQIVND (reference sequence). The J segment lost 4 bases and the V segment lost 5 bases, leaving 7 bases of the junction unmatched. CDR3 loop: CASSVVASGRETQYF. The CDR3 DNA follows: TGTGCCAGTAGTGTCGTGGCTAGCGGGAGAGAGACCCAGTACTTC.